The clone carrying this T cell receptor beta chain has just a few counts. The antigen remains undetermined. This sample is part of a study of vaccination effects on CD4 cells after COVID-19. Study results and caveats: Predominantly, the post-vaccine spike-reactive clones of convalescents comprised new vaccine-induced clones.

Within the ViraFEST assay, antigen-specific CD4+ T cells underwent expansion with viral peptide pools prior to sequencing. After roughly ten days in culture, the CD4+ T cells were isolated. The person acquired a PCR-confirmed SARS-CoV-2 infection between March and December 2020. On both days 3 and 7, half of the culture medium was replaced with IL-2 medium. TCRdb's table, derived via immunoSEQ multiplex PCR, lists solely in-frame clones and lacks some. Among around 30,000 clones listed, 65% to 75% were seen once. The germline V gene has CDR1 LNHDA and CDR2 SQIVND (reference sequence). V lost 3 bases to trimming and J lost 7 bases; unmatched junction nucleotides: 11. This CDR3 spans 15 amino acids.

The chain carries TRBV19 and TRBJ2-5; 7 nucleotides agree with TRBD2. This clonotype was sampled from a human donor who had a prior SARS-CoV-2 infection. The material sequenced was CD4+ T cells from PBMCs cultured with SARS-CoV-2 spike peptides, taken before COVID-19 vaccination. CDR3 coding DNA: TGTGCCAGTAGTATCAACGGGGAGGGGTCCTGGACCCAGTACTTC. The encoded protein is CASSINGEGSWTQYF.